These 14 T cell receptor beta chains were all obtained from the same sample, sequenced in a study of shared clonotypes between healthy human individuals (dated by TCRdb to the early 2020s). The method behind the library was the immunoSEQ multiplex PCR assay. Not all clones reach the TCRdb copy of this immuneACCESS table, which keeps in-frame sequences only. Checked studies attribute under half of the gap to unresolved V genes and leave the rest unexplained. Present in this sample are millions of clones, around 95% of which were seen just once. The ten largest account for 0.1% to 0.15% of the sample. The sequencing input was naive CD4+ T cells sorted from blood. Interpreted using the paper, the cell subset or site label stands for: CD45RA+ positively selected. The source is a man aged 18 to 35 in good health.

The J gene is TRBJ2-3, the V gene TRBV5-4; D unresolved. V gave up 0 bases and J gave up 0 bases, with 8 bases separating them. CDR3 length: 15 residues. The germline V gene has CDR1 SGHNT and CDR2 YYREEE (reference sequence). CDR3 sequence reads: CASSLGSRSTDTQYF. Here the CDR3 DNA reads TGTGCCAGCAGCTTGGGGAGTAGGAGCACAGATACGCAGTATTTT.

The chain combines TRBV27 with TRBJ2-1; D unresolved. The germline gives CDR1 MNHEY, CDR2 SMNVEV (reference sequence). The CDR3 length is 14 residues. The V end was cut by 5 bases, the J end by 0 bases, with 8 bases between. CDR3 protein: CASSVSSSYNEQFF. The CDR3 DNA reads TGTGCCAGCAGTGTCTCCAGCTCCTACAATGAGCAGTTCTTC.

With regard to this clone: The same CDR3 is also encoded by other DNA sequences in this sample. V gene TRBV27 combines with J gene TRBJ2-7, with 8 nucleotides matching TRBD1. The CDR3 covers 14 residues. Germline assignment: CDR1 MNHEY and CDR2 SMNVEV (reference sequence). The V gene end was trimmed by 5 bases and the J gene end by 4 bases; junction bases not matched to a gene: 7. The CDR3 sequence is CASSTRTGSYEQYF. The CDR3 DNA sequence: TGTGCCAGCAGTACCCGGACAGGGTCTTACGAGCAGTACTTC.

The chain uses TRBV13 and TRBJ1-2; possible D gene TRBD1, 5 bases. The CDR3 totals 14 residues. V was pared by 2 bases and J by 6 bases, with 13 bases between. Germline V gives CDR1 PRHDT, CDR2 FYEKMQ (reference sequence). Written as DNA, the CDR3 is TGTGCCAGCAGCTTAAGGATTGGAGGGGATGGCTACACCTTC. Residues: CASSLRIGGDGYTF.

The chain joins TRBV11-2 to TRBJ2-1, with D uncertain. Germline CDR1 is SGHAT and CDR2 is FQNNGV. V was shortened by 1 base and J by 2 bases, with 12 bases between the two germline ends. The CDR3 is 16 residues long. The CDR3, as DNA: TGTGCCAGCAGCTTAGCTCTAAGCTTAACCTACAATGAGCAGTTCTTC. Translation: CASSLALSLTYNEQFF.

The CDR3 DNA sequence: TGTGCCAGCAGTGGGGACAGGGCGGACACTGAAGCTTTCTTT. It yields the protein CASSGDRADTEAFF. This chain connects TRBV28 to TRBJ1-1, with 9 bases aligning to TRBD1. The CDR3 is 14 residues long. J was trimmed by 3 bases and V by 5 bases; bases with no gene match: 4. The germline CDR1 and CDR2 sequences are MDHEN and SYDVKM.

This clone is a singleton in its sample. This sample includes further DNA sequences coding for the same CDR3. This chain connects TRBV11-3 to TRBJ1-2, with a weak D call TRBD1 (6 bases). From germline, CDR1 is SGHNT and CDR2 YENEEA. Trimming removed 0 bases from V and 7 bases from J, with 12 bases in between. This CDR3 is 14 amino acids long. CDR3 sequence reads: CASSLDQGGSGYTF. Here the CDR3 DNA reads TGTGCCAGCAGCTTAGATCAAGGGGGAAGTGGCTACACCTTC. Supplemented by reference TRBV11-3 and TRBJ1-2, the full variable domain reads EAGVVQSPRYKIIEKKQPVAFWCNPISGHNTLYWYLQNLGQGPELLIRYENEEAVDDSQLPKDRFSAERLKGVDSTLKIQPAELGDSAVYLCASSLDQGGSGYTFGSGTRLTVV.

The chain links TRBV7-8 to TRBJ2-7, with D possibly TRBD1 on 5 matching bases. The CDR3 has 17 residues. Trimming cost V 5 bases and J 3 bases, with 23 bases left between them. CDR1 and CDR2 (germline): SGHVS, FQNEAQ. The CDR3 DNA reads TGTGCCAGCAGCGCACCGCTAGGGGCGGTACCATTCTACGAGCAGTACTTC. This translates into CASSAPLGAVPFYEQYF.

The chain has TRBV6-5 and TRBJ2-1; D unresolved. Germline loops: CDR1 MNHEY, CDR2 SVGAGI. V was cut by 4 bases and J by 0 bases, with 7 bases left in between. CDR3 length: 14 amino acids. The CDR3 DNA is TGTGCCAGCAGTTCAGTTAGCTCCTACAATGAGCAGTTCTTC. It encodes CASSSVSSYNEQFF.

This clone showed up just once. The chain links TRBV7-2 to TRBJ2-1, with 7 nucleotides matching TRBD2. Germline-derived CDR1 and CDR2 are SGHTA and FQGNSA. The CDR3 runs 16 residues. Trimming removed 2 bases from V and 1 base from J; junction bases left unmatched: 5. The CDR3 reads CASSLSGGGSYNEQFF. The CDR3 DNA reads TGTGCCAGCAGCTTATCGGGAGGCGGTTCCTACAATGAGCAGTTCTTC.

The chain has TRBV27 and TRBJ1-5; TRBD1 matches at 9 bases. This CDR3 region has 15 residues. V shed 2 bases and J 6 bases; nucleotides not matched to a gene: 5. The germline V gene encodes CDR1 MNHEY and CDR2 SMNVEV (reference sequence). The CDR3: CASSLGGTGLQPQHF. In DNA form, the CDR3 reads TGTGCCAGCAGTTTAGGCGGGACAGGGCTTCAGCCCCAGCATTTT.

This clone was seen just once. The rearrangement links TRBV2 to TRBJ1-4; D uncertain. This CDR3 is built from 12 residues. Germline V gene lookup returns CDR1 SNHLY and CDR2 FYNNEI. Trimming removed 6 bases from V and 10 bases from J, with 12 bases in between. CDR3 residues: CASRGIQGKLFF. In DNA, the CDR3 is TGTGCCAGCAGGGGTATCCAAGGAAAACTGTTTTTT.

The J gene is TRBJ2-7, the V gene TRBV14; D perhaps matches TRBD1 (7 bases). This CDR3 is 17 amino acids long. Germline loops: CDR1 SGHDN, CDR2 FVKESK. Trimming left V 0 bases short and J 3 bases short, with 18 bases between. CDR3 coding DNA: TGTGCCAGCAGCCAAGATCTTGGGCAGGGGGGCTACTACGAGCAGTACTTC. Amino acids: CASSQDLGQGGYYEQYF.

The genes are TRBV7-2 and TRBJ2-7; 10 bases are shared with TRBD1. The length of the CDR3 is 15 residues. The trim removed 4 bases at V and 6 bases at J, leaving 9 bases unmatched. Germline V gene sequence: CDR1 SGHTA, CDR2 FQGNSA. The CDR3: CASSSTGTGVREQYF. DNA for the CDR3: TGTGCCAGCAGCTCCACCGGGACAGGGGTTCGCGAGCAGTACTTC.